This T cell receptor beta chain appears in the sequencing data of a study of T cell changes during pregnancy in multiple sclerosis. Between the trimmed V and J ends, which lost 5 bases and 2 bases, there was a span of 14 bases. The CDR3 loop spans 16 amino acids. The germline CDR1 and CDR2 sequences are SGHTS and YDEGEE. Clones were read by immunoSEQ multiplex PCR, and TCRdb kept only the in-frame ones, dropping some. The top ten hold 1.5% to 2% of the sample, which has 65,000 to 95,000 clones, over 75% seen once. The source is a female donor with multiple sclerosis, enrolled in a pregnancy study. This sample comprised peripheral blood, obtained before pregnancy. V usage is TRBV5-8 and J usage is TRBJ1-6; D may be TRBD1 (6 bases). CDR3 sequence reads: CASRSLWGPYNSPLHF. The CDR3, as DNA: TGTGCCAGCAGGAGTTTGTGGGGGCCCTATAATTCACCCCTCCACTTT. Drawing the rest from reference TRBV5-8 and TRBJ1-6, the complete variable domain is EAGVTQSPTHLIKTRGQQATLRCSPISGHTSVYWYQQALGLGLQFLLWYDEGEERNRGNFPPRFSGRQFPNYSSELNVNALELEDSALYLCASRSLWGPYNSPLHFGNGTRLTVT.